The T cell receptor (beta chain) under discussion was sequenced for a study of blood T cell repertoires in COVID-19. Study-level background: The samples span acute and convalescent COVID-19 from the United States, Italy and Spain.

In the original workflow: Nucleated cell number was recorded as an estimate derived from reference gene primer amplification. The repertoire was sequenced with immunoSEQ multiplex PCR; TCRdb's copy has only in-frame clones and lacks some. Clonal size and the V and J genes are those of that table, whereas D and trimming came from the DNA. In the table there are about 300,000 clones, just under 90% of which are singletons. Germline V lookup: CDR1 SEHNR, CDR2 FQNEAQ (reference sequence). With 11 bases clipped from V and 2 bases from J, the junction kept 3 bases outside the gene matches. The CDR3 spans 12 residues.

V is TRBV7-9 and J is TRBJ2-3; 8 nucleotides align to TRBD1. What was sequenced was peripheral blood. This receptor was obtained from a young woman with COVID-19, enrolled during active disease. The CDR3 sequence is CAYRGDTDTQYF. The CDR3 nucleotides read TGTGCCTACAGGGGGGACACAGATACGCAGTATTTT.